This T cell receptor beta chain is from a study of cytomegalovirus exposure and HLA in healthy donors. The CDR3 runs 17 residues. V lost 5 bases and J lost 5; bases outside the gene matches: 19. Germline loops: CDR1 GTSNPN, CDR2 SVGIG (reference sequence). Assay used: immunoSEQ multiplex PCR; TCRdb lists only in-frame clones, some missing. The table lists almost 200,000 clones, about three quarters of them singletons. Sequenced: PBMCs. The TCR sequence derives from a woman aged 25 to 39 in good health and CMV-seronegative. The J gene is TRBJ1-1, the V gene TRBV30; TRBD1 aligns across 8 bases. The chain's CDR3 is CAWAPDRVLVRGTEAFF. The CDR3 DNA follows: TGTGCCTGGGCCCCGGACAGGGTCTTAGTTAGGGGGACTGAAGCTTTCTTT.